These 3 T cell receptor beta chains originate from one sample sequenced in a study of Graves' ophthalmopathy and Graves' hyperthyroidism. The sequenced template was RNA, covering the TCR beta CDR3 region. After a first-round RT-PCR with HTBI primers, a second-round multiplex PCR was run. Via MiXCR, TCRdb re-called the multiplex PCR reads, giving one row per CDR3 protein. The table shows more than 550,000 distinct CDR3 sequences, with about 40% occurring only once. Sequenced sample: peripheral blood. The receptors come from an adult man with Graves' ophthalmopathy.

This chain uses TRBV29-1 with TRBJ1-2; D gene unclear. CDR1 is SQVTM, CDR2 ANQGSEA, per germline. This CDR3 spans 13 amino acids. V lost 8 bases to trimming and J lost 5 bases, with 18 bases between them. As DNA, the CDR3 is TGCAGCAGTAAGGACGGCTCGTGGTATGGCTACACCTTC. Its protein is CSSKDGSWYGYTF.

This chain connects TRBV19 to TRBJ1-4; TRBD1 might be the D (5 bases). The CDR3 covers 15 residues. Trimming left V 3 bases short and J 4 bases short, with 12 bases between. Germline CDR1 reads LNHDA; CDR2 reads SQIVND (reference sequence). CDR3 bases: TGTGCCAGTAGTATTCTTGGACAAATTAATGAAAAACTGTTTTTT. Its protein is CASSILGQINEKLFF.

In this sample, this clonotype turned up many times. The chain carries TRBV20-1 and TRBJ1-4; D is undetermined. This CDR3 has 15 residues. V gave up 0 bases and J gave up 7 bases, with 15 bases separating them. CDR1 is DFQATT and CDR2 is SNEGSKA in the germline V gene (reference sequence). CDR3 nucleotide sequence: TGCAGTGCTAGAGACGCGGACCGGGGAAGTGAAAAACTGTTTTTT. It specifies CSARDADRGSEKLFF.